This T cell receptor (beta chain) was documented in a study of blood T cell repertoires in COVID-19. Study-wide background: Acute and convalescent COVID-19 specimens originated in the United States, Italy and Spain. In each case, the material was cDNA or gDNA derived from T cells, B-cell-depleted T cells, or PBMCs.

Germline V gene lookup returns CDR1 MNHEY and CDR2 SVGEGT. The CDR3 sequence is 14 residues long. Trimming took 2 bases from V and 11 from J, leaving 18 bases between them. The repertoire was sequenced with immunoSEQ multiplex PCR; TCRdb's copy has only in-frame clones and lacks some. Here the sample spans some 530,000 clones, about nine tenths being singletons. This chain connects TRBV6-2 or TRBV6-3 to TRBJ1-1, with D uncertain. The sample comprised PBMCs or T cells enriched from blood (not recorded which). The source is a woman aged 55-75 years who had recovered from COVID-19. This CDR3 reads CASSYRLYQWVAFF. The CDR3 DNA reads TGTGCCAGCAGTTACCGACTGTACCAGTGGGTGGCTTTCTTT.